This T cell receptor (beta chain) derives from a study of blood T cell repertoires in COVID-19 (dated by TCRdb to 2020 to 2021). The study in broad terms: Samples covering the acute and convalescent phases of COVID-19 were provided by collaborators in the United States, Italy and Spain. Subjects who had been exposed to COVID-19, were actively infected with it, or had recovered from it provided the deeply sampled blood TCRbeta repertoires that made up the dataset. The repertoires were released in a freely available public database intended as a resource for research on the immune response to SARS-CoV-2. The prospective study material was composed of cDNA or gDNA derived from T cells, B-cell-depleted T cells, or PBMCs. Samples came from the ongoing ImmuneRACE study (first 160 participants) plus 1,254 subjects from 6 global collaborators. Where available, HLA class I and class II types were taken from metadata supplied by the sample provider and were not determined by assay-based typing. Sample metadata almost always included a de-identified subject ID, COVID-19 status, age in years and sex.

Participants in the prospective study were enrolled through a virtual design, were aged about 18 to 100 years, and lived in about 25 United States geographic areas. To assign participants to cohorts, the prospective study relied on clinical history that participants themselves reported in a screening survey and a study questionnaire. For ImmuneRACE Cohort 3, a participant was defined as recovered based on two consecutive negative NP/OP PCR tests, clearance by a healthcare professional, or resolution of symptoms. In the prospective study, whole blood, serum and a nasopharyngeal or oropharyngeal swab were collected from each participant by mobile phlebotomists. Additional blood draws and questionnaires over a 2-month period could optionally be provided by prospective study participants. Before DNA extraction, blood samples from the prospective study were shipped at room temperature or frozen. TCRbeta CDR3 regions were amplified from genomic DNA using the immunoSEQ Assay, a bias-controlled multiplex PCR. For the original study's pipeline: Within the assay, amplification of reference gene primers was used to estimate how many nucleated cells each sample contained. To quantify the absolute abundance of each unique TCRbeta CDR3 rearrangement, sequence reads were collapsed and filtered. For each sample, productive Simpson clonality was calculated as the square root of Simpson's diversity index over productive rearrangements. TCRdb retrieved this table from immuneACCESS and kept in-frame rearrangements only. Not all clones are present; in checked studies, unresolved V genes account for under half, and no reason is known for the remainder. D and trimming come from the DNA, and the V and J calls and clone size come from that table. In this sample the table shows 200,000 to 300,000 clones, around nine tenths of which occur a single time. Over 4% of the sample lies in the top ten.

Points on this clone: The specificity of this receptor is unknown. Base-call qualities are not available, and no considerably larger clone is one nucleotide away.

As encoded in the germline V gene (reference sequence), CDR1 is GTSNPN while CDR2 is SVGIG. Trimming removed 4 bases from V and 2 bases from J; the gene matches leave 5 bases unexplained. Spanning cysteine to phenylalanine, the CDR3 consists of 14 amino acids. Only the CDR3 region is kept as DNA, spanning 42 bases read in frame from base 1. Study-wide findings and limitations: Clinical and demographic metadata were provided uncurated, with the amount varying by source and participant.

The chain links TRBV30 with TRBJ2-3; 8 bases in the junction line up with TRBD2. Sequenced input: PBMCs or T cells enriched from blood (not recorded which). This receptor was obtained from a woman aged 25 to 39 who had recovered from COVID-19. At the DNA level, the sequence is TGTGCCTGGACTGCGGGAGGTTACACAGATACGCAGTATTTT. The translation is CAWTAGGYTDTQYF. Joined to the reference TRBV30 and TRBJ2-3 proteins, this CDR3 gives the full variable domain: SQTIHQWPATLVQPVGSPLSLECTVEGTSNPNLYWYRQAAGRGLQLLFYSVGIGQISSEVPQNLSASRPQDRQFILSSKKLLLSDSGFYLCAWTAGGYTDTQYFGPGTRLTVL.